The 30 T cell receptor beta chains below were found in one sample sequenced in a study of blood T cell repertoires in COVID-19 (dated by TCRdb to 2020 to 2021). Receptor libraries were prepared by the immunoSEQ multiplex PCR assay. TCRdb carries this immuneACCESS record with in-frame sequences only. Its versions omit some clonotypes, under half of them owing to an unresolved V gene in the studies checked, with the rest unexplained. Within this sample are around 100,000 clones, with 87% of them counted one time only. The ten largest clones capture 15% to 20% of the sample. Sequencing used peripheral blood. These receptors were obtained from a human donor in a cohort sampled during active COVID-19.

The chain couples TRBV28 to TRBJ2-7; 9 positions agree with TRBD1. The CDR3 length is 14 residues. Germline V gene data show CDR1 as MDHEN and CDR2 as SYDVKM. The J segment lost 6 bases and the V segment lost 4 bases, leaving 7 bases of the junction unmatched. The CDR3 here is CASSSDHRGPEQYF. The CDR3, as DNA: TGTGCCAGCAGTTCCGATCACAGGGGGCCCGAGCAGTACTTC. Supplemented by reference TRBV28 and TRBJ2-7, the full variable domain reads DVKVTQSSRYLVKRTGEKVFLECVQDMDHENMFWYRQDPGLGLRLIYFSYDVKMKEKGDIPEGYSVSREKKERFSLILESASTNQTSMYLCASSSDHRGPEQYFGPGTRLTVT.

The J gene is TRBJ2-2, the V gene TRBV7-3; D may be TRBD2 (5 bases). Germline V gene lookup returns CDR1 SGHTA and CDR2 FQGTGA. The CDR3 length is 16 residues. V was shortened by 5 bases and J by 6 bases, with 19 bases between the two germline ends. As DNA, the CDR3 is TGTGCCAGCAGCCCACACACGGCGGGCCTTGCCGGGGAGCTGTTTTTT. It specifies CASSPHTAGLAGELFF.

The chain combines TRBV5-6 with TRBJ2-1; 8 bases agree with TRBD2. CDR3 length: 14 residues. Germline CDR1 SGHDT, CDR2 YYEEEE. J gave up 6 bases and V 3 bases, and 5 bases lay outside the gene matches. CDR3 protein: CASSSSGSSNEQFF. The CDR3 DNA reads TGTGCCAGCAGCTCAAGCGGGAGTAGCAATGAGCAGTTCTTC.

This clone was counted once. This chain uses TRBV28 with TRBJ2-2; TRBD1 matches at 10 bases. After removal of 8 bases from V and 2 bases from J, the junction contained 5 bases not matched to a gene. Germline CDR1 MDHEN, CDR2 SYDVKM. The CDR3 length is 15 residues. The CDR3 is CASCRDRGNTGELFF. CDR3 nucleotides: TGTGCCAGCTGCCGGGACAGGGGTAACACCGGGGAGCTGTTTTTT.

This clone was detected only a few times. J is TRBJ1-1 and V is TRBV20-1; D is undetermined. CDR3 length: 11 amino acids. Germline-derived CDR1 and CDR2 are DFQATT and SNEGSKA (reference sequence). V was clipped by 8 bases and J by 0 bases, with 7 bases between them. The CDR3 reads CSSYLNTEAFF. CDR3 in DNA: TGCAGTTCCTACTTGAACACTGAAGCTTTCTTT.

The chain has TRBV28 and TRBJ1-1, with D possibly matching TRBD1 (5 bases). The CDR3 extends over 15 amino acids. In germline, CDR1 is MDHEN, CDR2 SYDVKM. Trimming stripped 5 bases from V and 10 bases from J, with 23 bases between. The CDR3 spells CASSPTPTVRGRAFF. CDR3 in DNA: TGTGCCAGCAGTCCCACCCCGACGGTGCGGGGCAGAGCTTTCTTT.

The chain carries TRBV9 and TRBJ2-2, with D uncertain. V dropped 0 bases and J dropped 2 bases, with 14 bases sitting between them. The V gene's germline CDR1 is SGDLS and CDR2 YYNGEE. There are 17 residues in the CDR3. CDR3 sequence (DNA): TGTGCCAGCAGCGTAGAAGGTGCGGTAATTAACACCGGGGAGCTGTTTTTT. Residues: CASSVEGAVINTGELFF. Complete variable domain (other parts from reference TRBV9 and TRBJ2-2): DSGVTQTPKHLITATGQRVTLRCSPRSGDLSVYWYQQSLDQGLQFLIQYYNGEERAKGNILERFSAQQFPDLHSELNLSSLELGDSALYFCASSVEGAVINTGELFFGEGSRLTVL.

The J gene is TRBJ2-2, the V gene TRBV2; D ambiguous. This CDR3 has 14 residues. The germline CDR1 and CDR2 sequences are SNHLY and FYNNEI. The V end was cut by 7 bases, the J end by 6 bases, with 15 bases between. The CDR3 loop is CASNPYIVAGELFF. The DNA for the CDR3 is TGTGCCAGCAACCCCTATATAGTGGCCGGGGAGCTGTTTTTT.

The V gene is TRBV15, the J gene TRBJ2-3; no definite D call. Per germline, CDR1 LNHNV and CDR2 YYDKDF (reference sequence). The V end lost 5 bases, the J end lost 3 bases, and 27 bases lay between the germline ends. The CDR3 is made up of 19 amino acids. DNA of the CDR3: TGTGCCACCAGCTCCCACCGGGTTTTGGCGGCCCCCCGGACAGATACGCAGTATTTT. This sequence encodes CATSSHRVLAAPRTDTQYF.

This clone was observed a few times. V is TRBV28 and J is TRBJ1-2; D is perhaps TRBD1 (6 bases). Per the germline V gene, CDR1 is MDHEN and CDR2 is SYDVKM. Trimming took 3 bases from V and 5 from J, leaving 16 bases between them. The CDR3 sequence is 15 residues long. CDR3 protein: CASSLNRVIWYGYTF. The CDR3 DNA reads as TGTGCCAGCAGTTTGAACAGGGTAATTTGGTATGGCTACACCTTC.

The chain combines TRBV7-9 with TRBJ2-7, with TRBD1 matching over 7 bases. V was clipped by 2 bases and J by 4 bases; unmatched bases: 5. This CDR3 is 14 amino acids long. The V gene's germline CDR1 is SEHNR and CDR2 FQNEAQ (reference sequence). CDR3 region: CASSLPGTVYEQYF. The CDR3 nucleotides are TGTGCCAGCAGCTTACCCGGGACAGTGTACGAGCAGTACTTC.

This rearrangement joins TRBV28 to TRBJ2-7; 8 bases agree with TRBD2. Germline lookup yields CDR1 MDHEN and CDR2 SYDVKM. Trimming took 4 bases from V and 2 from J; bases not matched to a gene: 10. This CDR3 comprises 16 residues. For the CDR3, the DNA is TGTGCCAGCAGTTATTTCCCCACGGGGGGGACCTACGAGCAGTACTTC. Amino acid sequence: CASSYFPTGGTYEQYF. Full variable domain (missing parts from reference TRBV28 and TRBJ2-7): DVKVTQSSRYLVKRTGEKVFLECVQDMDHENMFWYRQDPGLGLRLIYFSYDVKMKEKGDIPEGYSVSREKKERFSLILESASTNQTSMYLCASSYFPTGGTYEQYFGPGTRLTVT.

The chain uses TRBV10-3 and TRBJ1-6; D is ambiguous. V lost 9 bases to trimming and J lost 0 bases, with 6 bases between them. There are 13 residues in the CDR3. CDR1 is ENHRY and CDR2 is SYGVKD in the germline V gene. CDR3 sequence reads: CAIGSSYNSPLHF. The CDR3 coding sequence is TGTGCCATAGGGAGCTCCTATAATTCACCCCTCCACTTT.

Only a few counts were recorded for this clone. The chain employs TRBV27 and TRBJ1-6, with D tentatively TRBD1 (5 bases). CDR1 and CDR2 (germline): MNHEY, SMNVEV (reference sequence). Trimming removed 5 bases at V and 7 bases at J, with 18 bases between. This CDR3 region has 16 residues. CDR3 in amino acids: CASSPTKTVPNSPLHF. The CDR3 DNA follows: TGTGCCAGCAGTCCTACGAAGACAGTACCAAATTCACCCCTCCACTTT.

The chain uses TRBV28 and TRBJ2-7; D unresolved. Trimming pared 3 bases from V and 12 bases from J, leaving 9 bases between. Germline CDR1 reads MDHEN; CDR2 reads SYDVKM. The CDR3 has 10 amino acids. Here the CDR3 DNA reads TGTGCCAGCAGTTTCGCAGGTGCGTACTTC. Translation gives CASSFAGAYF.

This chain links TRBV7-3 with TRBJ2-7; 7 bases agree with TRBD1. Unmatched junction bases numbered 19, after V lost 4 bases and J lost 1 base. CDR1 and CDR2 from the germline V gene are SGHTA and FQGTGA. CDR3 length equals 19 residues. The CDR3 is CASSSPTLQGVGRSYEQYF. CDR3 DNA: TGTGCCAGCAGCTCCCCGACCCTTCAGGGGGTAGGAAGGTCCTACGAGCAGTACTTC.

V usage is TRBV6-1 and J usage is TRBJ2-1, with 10 bases matching TRBD2. CDR1 is MNHNS, CDR2 SASEGT, per germline. With 2 bases clipped from V and 4 bases from J, the junction kept 2 bases outside the gene matches. This CDR3 region has 15 residues. The CDR3 reads CASSEPAGGYNEQFF. DNA of the CDR3: TGTGCCAGCAGTGAACCAGCGGGAGGGTACAATGAGCAGTTCTTC.

In its sample, this clone was seen once. This rearrangement joins TRBV19 to TRBJ1-5; D might be TRBD1 (5 bases). The germline CDR1 and CDR2 sequences are LNHDA and SQIVND (reference sequence). The CDR3 is 14 residues long. Trimming removed 10 bases at V and 6 bases at J, with 19 bases between. CDR3 sequence reads: CATHFRDFGQPQHF. CDR3 bases: TGTGCCACTCATTTCAGGGATTTCGGTCAGCCCCAGCATTTT.

This rearrangement joins TRBV3-1 (or the pseudogene TRBV3-2) to TRBJ2-3, with 7 bases lining up with TRBD2. V was pared by 1 base and J by 5 bases, with 6 bases of the junction left unmatched. The CDR3 sequence is 15 residues long. The germline V gene has CDR1 LGHDT and CDR2 YNNKEL (reference sequence). The DNA for the CDR3 is TGTGCCAGCAGCCAAGGCGCGGGAGTGGGAGATACGCAGTATTTT. Its protein product is CASSQGAGVGDTQYF.

The chain has TRBV21-1 and TRBJ2-1; TRBD2 is the table's D call and was not checked against the DNA. TRBV21-1 is termed a pseudogene. This CDR3 is 17 amino acids long. The CDR3, as DNA: TGTGCCAGCAGCAAAGCTTTGGGACTAGCGGGAGATGACGAGCAGTTCTTC. Translating gives CASSKALGLAGDDEQFF.

V usage is TRBV7-9 and J usage is TRBJ2-3; D gene ambiguous. The CDR3 is 15 residues long. The germline gives CDR1 SEHNR, CDR2 FQNEAQ (reference sequence). The V gene lost 3 bases and the J gene lost 0 bases, with 10 bases spanning the gap. Here the CDR3 DNA reads TGTGCCAGCAGCTTGCGCGAACCGAGCACAGATACGCAGTATTTT. Translating gives CASSLREPSTDTQYF.

CDR3 coding DNA: TGTGCCAGCAGCTTAGCGAAGAGAGAAACGACAGGGGTCCAGGGCTACACCTTC. This sequence encodes CASSLAKRETTGVQGYTF. The chain is built from TRBV7-2 and TRBJ1-2; 8 bases map to TRBD1. CDR3 length equals 18 residues. Germline V gene sequence: CDR1 SGHTA, CDR2 FQGNSA. With 0 bases clipped from V and 8 bases from J, the junction kept 17 bases outside the gene matches.

The CDR3 DNA follows: TGCAGTGCTAGTTACGGTTCGAATTCACCCCTCCACTTT. Protein product: CSASYGSNSPLHF. The chain uses TRBV20-1 and TRBJ1-6, with D uncertain. V was trimmed by 3 bases and J by 7 bases, leaving 10 bases between them. Germline V gives CDR1 DFQATT, CDR2 SNEGSKA (reference sequence). The CDR3 runs 13 residues.

V usage is TRBV10-3 and J usage is TRBJ1-4; 8 bases are shared with TRBD1. CDR3 length: 17 amino acids. The trim removed 0 bases at V and 7 bases at J, leaving 10 bases unmatched. Germline assignment: CDR1 ENHRY and CDR2 SYGVKD. CDR3 nucleotide sequence: TGTGCCATCAGTGAGTCGCCGGACAGGGAACTTGGTGAAAAACTGTTTTTT. Its translation: CAISESPDRELGEKLFF.

The table lists this clone with a count of one. This chain links TRBV7-8 with TRBJ2-7, with D unclear. This CDR3 has 15 residues. Germline CDR1 reads SGHVS; CDR2 reads FQNEAQ. The V end was cut by 1 base, the J end by 3 bases, with 13 bases between. CDR3 nucleotide sequence: TGTGCCAGCAGCTTAGAACCTCTATCGAACTACGAGCAGTACTTC. Residues: CASSLEPLSNYEQYF.

The chain combines TRBV13 with TRBJ2-3; 11 nucleotides align to TRBD2. The germline V gene encodes CDR1 PRHDT and CDR2 FYEKMQ (reference sequence). V lost 2 bases, J lost 5 bases, and 3 bases stayed unmatched. The CDR3 length is 15 residues. The CDR3 region is CASSLTSGRRDTQYF. The CDR3 DNA reads TGTGCCAGCAGCTTAACTAGCGGGAGACGAGATACGCAGTATTTT.

The rearrangement joins TRBV5-1 to TRBJ2-7, with 11 bases lining up with TRBD1. Germline loops: CDR1 SGHRS, CDR2 YFSETQ. V was clipped by 2 bases and J by 4 bases; unmatched bases: 5. CDR3 length: 15 residues. The chain's CDR3 is CASSFSGTGGYEQYF. CDR3 nucleotides: TGCGCCAGCAGCTTCTCCGGGACAGGGGGGTACGAGCAGTACTTC.

This clone was found a few times. This chain connects TRBV6-5 to TRBJ1-2, with 8 bases lining up with TRBD1. CDR1 is MNHEY and CDR2 is SVGAGI in the germline V gene. V shed 6 bases, J shed 8 bases, and the junction held 5 bases outside the gene matches. This CDR3 is 12 amino acids long. CDR3 sequence: CASRGQVEGYTF. As DNA, the CDR3 is TGTGCCAGCAGGGGACAGGTCGAAGGCTACACCTTC.

The J gene is TRBJ2-7, the V gene TRBV19; 9 nucleotides line up with TRBD2. Per the germline V gene, CDR1 is LNHDA and CDR2 is SQIVND (reference sequence). This CDR3 region has 16 residues. V lost 4 bases to trimming and J lost 3 bases; unmatched junction nucleotides: 10. The CDR3: CASSKGSGREFYEQYF. The CDR3 nucleotides are TGTGCCAGTAGTAAAGGTAGCGGGAGAGAATTCTACGAGCAGTACTTC.

This chain links TRBV7-2 with TRBJ1-2; TRBD1 aligns across 10 bases. The CDR3 covers 14 residues. Trimming took 5 bases from V and 2 from J; bases not matched to a gene: 2. In germline, CDR1 is SGHTA, CDR2 FQGNSA. The CDR3 DNA sequence: TGTGCCAGCAGCCCGGGACAGGGGAACTATGGCTACACCTTC. Protein: CASSPGQGNYGYTF.